These T cell receptor beta chains were read from a single sample in a study of T cells in Graves' hyperthyroidism and ophthalmopathy. A single record per CDR3 protein comes from TCRdb applying MiXCR to the multiplex PCR reads. The sample records 700,000 to 950,000 distinct CDR3 sequences, over 35% being singletons. Sequencing used blood. The receptors stem from a woman aged 40 to 50 with Graves' hyperthyroidism. Both conserved end residues are part of each CDR3. Each record gives: CDR3 DNA, CDR3 protein, clone size, V gene, J gene, D gene. A D gene is named only where the DNA matches it firmly. A clone size is listed for some rows: how often the clone was seen (once, few, many), or a class if it is expanded.

cdr3_nt: TGCGGTGCTAGAGAGCTAGCGGGCAATGAGCAGTTCTTC
cdr3_aa: CGARELAGNEQFF
clone_size: -
v_call: TRBV20-1
j_call: TRBJ2-1
d_call: TRBD2

cdr3_nt: TGCGCCAGCAGCTTGATGCAGGACAGGGGTTACACTGAAGCTTTCTTT
cdr3_aa: CASSLMQDRGYTEAFF
clone_size: -
v_call: TRBV5-1
j_call: TRBJ1-1
d_call: TRBD1

cdr3_nt: TGCGCCAGCAGGGCCAGGGAGCACGAAAAACTGTTTTTT
cdr3_aa: CASRAREHEKLFF
clone_size: -
v_call: TRBV10-2
j_call: TRBJ1-4
d_call: -

cdr3_nt: TGTGCCATCCTGGGCGCCGCTGGGGTAGGGCAAGAGACCCAGTACTTC
cdr3_aa: CAILGAAGVGQETQYF
clone_size: -
v_call: TRBV10-3
j_call: TRBJ2-5
d_call: -

cdr3_nt: TGTGCCAGCAGCGTAGGACCAGGGACTGGCTACACCTTC
cdr3_aa: CASSVGPGTGYTF
clone_size: many
v_call: TRBV9
j_call: TRBJ1-2
d_call: -

cdr3_nt: TGTGCCATCAGCGACTGGGGGGGCGGAGGGTCGTATGGGGCCAACGTCCTGACTTTC
cdr3_aa: CAISDWGGGGSYGANVLTF
clone_size: many
v_call: TRBV10-3
j_call: TRBJ2-6
d_call: -

cdr3_nt: TGTGCCAGCAGCTTTCGACAGGGGGACGAGACCCAGTACTTC
cdr3_aa: CASSFRQGDETQYF
clone_size: -
v_call: TRBV7-2
j_call: TRBJ2-5
d_call: TRBD1

cdr3_nt: TGTGCCAGCAGTCTCCCCAGCGGGAACTACGAGCAGTACTTC
cdr3_aa: CASSLPSGNYEQYF
clone_size: many
v_call: TRBV28
j_call: TRBJ2-7
d_call: TRBD2

cdr3_nt: TGTGCCTGGAGTACGGACAATTATGGCTACACCTTC
cdr3_aa: CAWSTDNYGYTF
clone_size: -
v_call: TRBV30
j_call: TRBJ1-2
d_call: -

cdr3_nt: TGTGCCAGCAGCCCCGAGGGGTCAGACGAGCAGTACTTC
cdr3_aa: CASSPEGSDEQYF
clone_size: -
v_call: TRBV14
j_call: TRBJ2-7
d_call: -

cdr3_nt: TGTGCCAGCAGCGTAGAAGGGGGAGGCGAGCAGTACTTC
cdr3_aa: CASSVEGGGEQYF
clone_size: -
v_call: TRBV9
j_call: TRBJ2-7
d_call: -

cdr3_nt: TGCAGTGCACAGAAGACAGGGATTAGCTCCTACGAGCAGTACTTC
cdr3_aa: CSAQKTGISSYEQYF
clone_size: few
v_call: TRBV20-1
j_call: TRBJ2-7
d_call: TRBD1

cdr3_nt: TGTGCCAGCAGTGAAGGAGGGTCCCCTGGGGCCAACGTCCTGACTTTC
cdr3_aa: CASSEGGSPGANVLTF
clone_size: once
v_call: TRBV6-1
j_call: TRBJ2-6
d_call: -

cdr3_nt: TGTGCCAGCAGTTACAAAAACCCGGGCTATGGCTACACCTTC
cdr3_aa: CASSYKNPGYGYTF
clone_size: few
v_call: TRBV6-5
j_call: TRBJ1-2
d_call: -

cdr3_nt: TGTGCCAGCAGCTCAACTAGGAAAGAGACCCAGTACTTC
cdr3_aa: CASSSTRKETQYF
clone_size: few
v_call: TRBV7-9
j_call: TRBJ2-5
d_call: -

cdr3_nt: TGTGCCAGCACGCTCCCCAGGGGCAGGGGCGATCAGCCCCAGCATTTT
cdr3_aa: CASTLPRGRGDQPQHF
clone_size: -
v_call: TRBV6-1
j_call: TRBJ1-5
d_call: -

cdr3_nt: TGTGCCAGCAGCTTAGATGTGTCCCCCGGGGGGAACGAGCAGTACTTC
cdr3_aa: CASSLDVSPGGNEQYF
clone_size: few
v_call: TRBV7-9
j_call: TRBJ2-7
d_call: TRBD2

cdr3_nt: TGTGCCAGCAGCCGGGGACAGACTAGCTACGAGCAGTACTTC
cdr3_aa: CASSRGQTSYEQYF
clone_size: few
v_call: TRBV9
j_call: TRBJ2-7
d_call: -

cdr3_nt: TGCGCCAGCAGCCAAATCATGGGTCATTGGGTGGAGACCCAGTACTTC
cdr3_aa: CASSQIMGHWVETQYF
clone_size: -
v_call: TRBV4-3
j_call: TRBJ2-5
d_call: -

cdr3_nt: TGTGCTAGTAAAACAGGGCCCACCATATATTTT
cdr3_aa: CASKTGPTIYF
clone_size: -
v_call: TRBV12-5
j_call: TRBJ1-3
d_call: -

cdr3_nt: TGTGCCAGTAGTATGAGGTACCATAGCAATCAGCCCCAGCATTTT
cdr3_aa: CASSMRYHSNQPQHF
clone_size: -
v_call: TRBV19
j_call: TRBJ1-5
d_call: -

cdr3_nt: TGCAGTGCAATGCAGGGTTTAGGGTTTGGGCCTGAAGCTTTCTTT
cdr3_aa: CSAMQGLGFGPEAFF
clone_size: few
v_call: TRBV20-1
j_call: TRBJ1-1
d_call: -

cdr3_nt: TGTGCCAGCAGCCCTGAATATCACACCGGGGAGCTGTTTTTT
cdr3_aa: CASSPEYHTGELFF
clone_size: -
v_call: TRBV14
j_call: TRBJ2-2
d_call: -

cdr3_nt: TGTGCCAGCAGTAGCGGGATTAGCACCGGGGAGCTGTTTTTT
cdr3_aa: CASSSGISTGELFF
clone_size: -
v_call: TRBV6-2/TRBV6-3
j_call: TRBJ2-2
d_call: TRBD2

cdr3_nt: TGTGCCAGCAACCCGAGAGCAACGAACACCGGGGAGCTGTTTTTT
cdr3_aa: CASNPRATNTGELFF
clone_size: few
v_call: TRBV6-6
j_call: TRBJ2-2
d_call: -

cdr3_nt: TGTGCCAGTAGTATAGGCGGACAGAACACTGAAGCTTTCTTT
cdr3_aa: CASSIGGQNTEAFF
clone_size: many
v_call: TRBV19
j_call: TRBJ1-1
d_call: -

cdr3_nt: TGTGCCATCAGTGAAGGGGGAGTGGACGCTTTCTTT
cdr3_aa: CAISEGGVDAFF
clone_size: -
v_call: TRBV10-3
j_call: TRBJ1-1
d_call: -

cdr3_nt: TGCAGTGCTAGAGATGCCGGGACTTCAACCTACGAGCAGTACTTC
cdr3_aa: CSARDAGTSTYEQYF
clone_size: -
v_call: TRBV20-1
j_call: TRBJ2-7
d_call: -

cdr3_nt: TGTGCCAGCAGTACTAGCGTTAATGAGCAGTTCTTC
cdr3_aa: CASSTSVNEQFF
clone_size: few
v_call: TRBV6-5
j_call: TRBJ2-1
d_call: TRBD2

cdr3_nt: TGTGCCAGCAGCGAGGGACACTACTACGAGCAGTACTTC
cdr3_aa: CASSEGHYYEQYF
clone_size: -
v_call: TRBV7-9
j_call: TRBJ2-7
d_call: -

cdr3_nt: TGTGCCAGCAGCTCCCGGCAGTCCGGGGAGCTGTTTTTT
cdr3_aa: CASSSRQSGELFF
clone_size: few
v_call: TRBV7-2
j_call: TRBJ2-2
d_call: -

cdr3_nt: TGCAGTGCTATATTAATACGGGTGAACACTGAAGCTTTCTTT
cdr3_aa: CSAILIRVNTEAFF
clone_size: -
v_call: TRBV20-1
j_call: TRBJ1-1
d_call: -

cdr3_nt: TGTGCCAGTAGTATAGGGACTGGGCAGCCCCAGCATTTT
cdr3_aa: CASSIGTGQPQHF
clone_size: few
v_call: TRBV19
j_call: TRBJ1-5
d_call: -